The 32 T cell receptor beta chains reported below all come from one sample, sequenced in a study of cytomegalovirus exposure and HLA in healthy donors (dated by TCRdb to the late 2010s). The library was prepared using the immunoSEQ multiplex PCR assay. Imported from immuneACCESS, the table was reduced by TCRdb to in-frame sequences with V and J called. These copies leave out some clones; in studies compared against another copy, an unresolved V gene accounts for under half, and the cause of the remainder is not known. The sample table records about 360,000 clones; approximately 90% of these occur just once. In total, the top ten clones hold 0.65% to 0.95% of the sample. The material sequenced was PBMCs. These TCRs come from a woman aged 18-30 years in good health and CMV-seronegative.

The V and J genes are TRBV5-4 and TRBJ2-7; a possible D gene is TRBD1 (6 bases). The CDR3 sequence is 18 residues long. Germline CDR1 is SGHNT and CDR2 is YYREEE (reference sequence). Trimming removed 3 bases at V and 1 base at J, with 23 bases between. The CDR3 region is CASSSSDSDRGFSYEQYF. In DNA, the CDR3 is TGTGCCAGCAGCTCTTCGGACAGTGACCGTGGGTTTTCCTACGAGCAGTACTTC. The complete variable domain, with remaining parts taken from reference TRBV5-4 and TRBJ2-7, reads ETGVTQSPTHLIKTRGQQVTLRCSSQSGHNTVSWYQQALGQGPQFIFQYYREEENGRGNFPPRFSGLQFPNYSSELNVNALELDDSALYLCASSSSDSDRGFSYEQYFGPGTRLTVT.

This clone was found a few times. V gene TRBV11-2 combines with J gene TRBJ1-6; TRBD1 matches 7 bases. Trimming at V came to 4 bases and at J to 7 bases, leaving 4 bases not matched to a gene. Per germline, CDR1 SGHAT and CDR2 FQNNGV. This CDR3 comprises 14 residues. The CDR3 DNA reads as TGTGCCAGCAGCTCCCGGGACAGAAATTCACCCCTCCACTTT. It encodes CASSSRDRNSPLHF.

The chain uses TRBV2 and TRBJ2-1; D might be TRBD2 (6 bases). The V end lost 8 bases, the J end lost 8 bases, and 19 bases lay between the germline ends. Germline V lookup: CDR1 SNHLY, CDR2 FYNNEI. The CDR3 is 14 amino acids. Here the CDR3 DNA reads TGTGCCAGCGGAGGGATCCTTCGATTCGATGAGCAGTTCTTC. Amino acids: CASGGILRFDEQFF.

The gene calls are TRBV5-1 and TRBJ2-1, with D perhaps TRBD2 (5 bases). Trimming removed 5 bases from V and 5 bases from J, with 5 bases in between. CDR3 size: 11 residues. Germline V gene data show CDR1 as SGHRS and CDR2 as YFSETQ. CDR3 nucleotide sequence: TGCGCCAGCAGGGAGGACAATGAGCAGTTCTTC. Translated, it gives CASREDNEQFF. Looking up the rest from reference TRBV5-1 and TRBJ2-1 gives the full variable domain: KAGVTQTPRYLIKTRGQQVTLSCSPISGHRSVSWYQQTPGQGLQFLFEYFSETQRNKGNFPGRFSGRQFSNSRSEMNVSTLELGDSALYLCASREDNEQFFGPGTRLTVL.

The chain uses TRBV27 and TRBJ1-2; D may be TRBD1 (5 bases). Per the germline V gene, CDR1 is MNHEY and CDR2 is SMNVEV (reference sequence). CDR3 size: 13 residues. V was clipped by 6 bases and J by 0 bases, with 8 bases between them. CDR3 sequence: CASRTGSNYGYTF. CDR3 DNA: TGTGCCAGCAGAACAGGTTCTAACTATGGCTACACCTTC.

The gene calls are TRBV27 and TRBJ2-1; 7 bases fit TRBD2. Germline CDR1 reads MNHEY; CDR2 reads SMNVEV (reference sequence). V lost 3 bases, J lost 8 bases, and 10 bases stayed unmatched. The length of the CDR3 is 15 residues. CDR3 loop: CASSFVGGSADEQFF. The DNA for the CDR3 is TGTGCCAGCAGTTTCGTTGGCGGGAGTGCAGATGAGCAGTTCTTC.

The V gene is TRBV2, the J gene TRBJ2-3, with 9 bases aligning to TRBD2. CDR1 is SNHLY, CDR2 FYNNEI, per germline. The CDR3 extends over 17 amino acids. Trimming at V came to 4 bases and at J to 0 bases, leaving 8 bases not matched to a gene. The CDR3 DNA follows: TGTGCCAGCAGTGCTTATTTAGCGGGAGAGAGCACAGATACGCAGTATTTT. Translation: CASSAYLAGESTDTQYF. Full variable domain (missing parts from reference TRBV2 and TRBJ2-3): EPEVTQTPSHQVTQMGQEVILRCVPISNHLYFYWYRQILGQKVEFLVSFYNNEISEKSEIFDDQFSVERPDGSNFTLKIRSTKLEDSAMYFCASSAYLAGESTDTQYFGPGTRLTVL.

This clone was seen just once. The chain uses TRBV25-1 and TRBJ2-3; D gene unclear. V was clipped by 1 base and J by 6 bases, with 20 bases between them. This CDR3 comprises 17 residues. CDR1 is MGHDK and CDR2 is SYGVNS in the germline V gene. DNA of the CDR3: TGTGCCAGCAGTGAATCGTCCGAGCACCAATTATCGGATACGCAGTATTTT. Protein product: CASSESSEHQLSDTQYF.

The gene calls are TRBV27 and TRBJ2-7, with 9 positions matching TRBD1. Germline CDR1 reads MNHEY; CDR2 reads SMNVEV (reference sequence). Losses at the gene ends were 1 base for V and 0 bases for J; bases not matched to a gene: 4. The CDR3 is 16 amino acids. CDR3 amino acids: CASSLYADRGSYEQYF. CDR3 DNA: TGTGCCAGCAGTTTATACGCGGACAGGGGCTCCTACGAGCAGTACTTC.

J is TRBJ1-2 and V is TRBV6-1, with 7 bases identical to TRBD1. The CDR3 has 12 residues. J gave up 9 bases and V 6 bases, and 7 bases lay outside the gene matches. Germline loops: CDR1 MNHNS, CDR2 SASEGT. In DNA, the CDR3 is TGTGCCAGCAGATTAACAGGGGAGAGCTACACCTTC. This sequence encodes CASRLTGESYTF.

This chain connects TRBV5-4 to TRBJ2-1; 8 bases are shared with TRBD1. The J segment lost 5 bases and the V segment lost 6 bases, leaving 7 bases of the junction unmatched. Germline loops: CDR1 SGHNT, CDR2 YYREEE (reference sequence). The CDR3 covers 14 residues. The CDR3 DNA sequence: TGTGCCAGCAACTCGGACAGGGACCACAATGAGCAGTTCTTC. The encoded protein is CASNSDRDHNEQFF.

The V and J genes are TRBV19 and TRBJ2-7, with TRBD1 identical over 7 bases. This CDR3 region has 13 residues. After removal of 7 bases from V and 5 bases from J, the junction contained 8 bases not matched to a gene. In germline, CDR1 is LNHDA, CDR2 SQIVND (reference sequence). CDR3 in amino acids: CASKRQGVHEQYF. In DNA, the CDR3 is TGTGCCAGTAAAAGGCAGGGGGTCCACGAGCAGTACTTC.

The sample holds one count of this clone. The chain employs TRBV11-3 and TRBJ2-2, with 9 positions matching TRBD1. This CDR3 is built from 18 residues. Germline CDR1 reads SGHNT; CDR2 reads YENEEA. Trimming at V came to 0 bases and at J to 2 bases, leaving 7 bases not matched to a gene. CDR3 in DNA: TGTGCCAGCAGCTTAGATCTGTGGGGACAGGGAAACACCGGGGAGCTGTTTTTT. As protein: CASSLDLWGQGNTGELFF.

The chain is built from TRBV11-2 and TRBJ2-7, with D possibly TRBD2 on 6 matching bases. This CDR3 has 14 residues. Germline CDR1 SGHAT, CDR2 FQNNGV. V gave up 2 bases and J gave up 4 bases, with 12 bases separating them. CDR3: CASSLIREVYEQYF. The CDR3 DNA sequence: TGTGCCAGCAGCTTAATCAGGGAGGTGTACGAGCAGTACTTC.

The chain couples TRBV6-1 to TRBJ2-1; 7 nucleotides agree with TRBD2. Germline-derived CDR1 and CDR2 are MNHNS and SASEGT. The CDR3 is 13 residues long. Unmatched junction bases numbered 7, after V lost 8 bases and J lost 6 bases. CDR3 residues: CASHPGGGNEQFF. The CDR3 bases are TGTGCCAGCCACCCGGGGGGAGGCAATGAGCAGTTCTTC.

The gene calls are TRBV2 and TRBJ1-1; no reliable D call. The germline V gene encodes CDR1 SNHLY and CDR2 FYNNEI. This CDR3 has 14 amino acids. The V end lost 6 bases, the J end lost 3 bases, and 14 bases lay between the germline ends. CDR3 bases: TGTGCCAGCAGAAGACGGGAGGGCTACACTGAAGCTTTCTTT. It specifies CASRRREGYTEAFF.

A few counts support this clone. The genes are TRBV27 and TRBJ2-7, with TRBD2 as a possible D gene (5 bases). This CDR3 contains 13 residues. Germline CDR1 and CDR2: MNHEY and SMNVEV (reference sequence). Trimming took off 8 bases at V and 3 bases at J, with 14 bases between the two ends. The CDR3 DNA sequence: TGTGCCAGCGGGGTTTCTGGAGGCTACGAGCAGTACTTC. Its translation is CASGVSGGYEQYF.

The chain links TRBV29-1 to TRBJ1-1, with D possibly TRBD1 on 6 matching bases. The V gene lost 7 bases and the J gene lost 1 base, with 16 bases spanning the gap. The CDR3 has 14 residues. Germline V gene sequence: CDR1 SQVTM, CDR2 ANQGSEA. This CDR3 reads CSGTTGMANTEAFF. CDR3 DNA sequence: TGCAGCGGAACTACAGGGATGGCGAACACTGAAGCTTTCTTT.

The chain recombines TRBV6-5 with TRBJ1-6; tentatively, D is TRBD1 (6 bases). The germline V gene encodes CDR1 MNHEY and CDR2 SVGAGI. V was shortened by 5 bases and J by 7 bases, with 15 bases between the two germline ends. There are 15 residues in the CDR3. For the CDR3, the DNA is TGTGCCAGCAGTACCGGGCCGGGGGGCAATTCACCCCTCCACTTT. This sequence encodes CASSTGPGGNSPLHF.

V usage is TRBV10-3 and J usage is TRBJ1-1, with a tentative D call TRBD1 (5 bases). The ends were cut back, 9 bases at V and 8 bases at J, with 16 bases in the middle. Germline lookup yields CDR1 ENHRY and CDR2 SYGVKD. The CDR3 has 12 residues. The DNA of the CDR3 is TGTGCCATTGCGGGACGTAAGTTCGAAGCTTTCTTT. Its protein is CAIAGRKFEAFF.

This clone was counted only a few times. The J gene is TRBJ2-7, the V gene TRBV9, with 9 bases aligning to TRBD1. J was trimmed by 5 bases and V by 4 bases; bases with no gene match: 7. This CDR3 has 14 amino acids. Germline V gives CDR1 SGDLS, CDR2 YYNGEE. CDR3 residues: CASSSQGAQDEQYF. In nucleotides, the CDR3 is TGTGCCAGCAGCTCACAGGGGGCGCAGGACGAGCAGTACTTC.

The chain is built from TRBV11-2 and TRBJ2-7; 9 nucleotides agree with TRBD1. Germline V gives CDR1 SGHAT, CDR2 FQNNGV. Trimming cost V 3 bases and J 5 bases; bases outside gene matches: 2. The length of the CDR3 is 13 residues. The DNA of the CDR3 is TGTGCCAGCAGCTTCGACAGGGGGAACGAGCAGTACTTC. Its protein product is CASSFDRGNEQYF.

The CDR3 loop reads CARRGPSGSSYNEQFF. The CDR3 nucleotides are TGTGCCAGGAGGGGGCCTAGCGGGAGCTCCTACAATGAGCAGTTCTTC. The rearrangement uses TRBV2 and TRBJ2-1; 10 bases are a match to TRBD2. Germline CDR1 and CDR2: SNHLY and FYNNEI. After removal of 9 bases from V and 0 bases from J, the junction contained 8 bases not matched to a gene. The CDR3 totals 16 residues. The variable domain in full, completed from reference TRBV2 and TRBJ2-1, reads EPEVTQTPSHQVTQMGQEVILRCVPISNHLYFYWYRQILGQKVEFLVSFYNNEISEKSEIFDDQFSVERPDGSNFTLKIRSTKLEDSAMYFCARRGPSGSSYNEQFFGPGTRLTVL.

V gene TRBV27 combines with J gene TRBJ2-5; D unresolved. Looked up from germline, CDR1 is MNHEY and CDR2 is SMNVEV (reference sequence). Trimming cost V 1 base and J 5 bases, with 8 bases left between them. The CDR3 has 13 residues. As DNA, the CDR3 is TGTGCCAGCAGTTTATACGGCAGGGAGACCCAGTACTTC. It codes for CASSLYGRETQYF.

This chain connects TRBV29-1 to TRBJ2-1, with D tentatively TRBD2 (6 bases). This CDR3 contains 15 residues. Germline V lookup: CDR1 SQVTM, CDR2 ANQGSEA. The germline V and J ends were trimmed by 2 bases and 3 bases, with 14 bases remaining between them. CDR3 sequence: CSVEFSAGYYNEQFF. In DNA, the CDR3 is TGCAGCGTTGAATTCTCGGCGGGGTACTACAATGAGCAGTTCTTC.

V is TRBV4-1 and J is TRBJ1-5; D possibly corresponds to TRBD1 (5 bases). This CDR3 spans 17 amino acids. Deletions cut 3 bases from V and 2 bases from J, with 17 bases between. The germline CDR1 and CDR2 sequences are MGHRA and YSYEKL. As DNA, the CDR3 is TGCGCCAGCAGCCACCCTAAGACAGCCGGCGGCAATCAGCCCCAGCATTTT. Its protein is CASSHPKTAGGNQPQHF.

The CDR3 here is CASSIVLGGRSQPQHF. CDR3 bases: TGTGCCAGTAGTATAGTGCTCGGGGGAAGAAGTCAGCCCCAGCATTTT. The chain joins TRBV19 to TRBJ1-5; possible D gene TRBD1, 5 bases. Per germline, CDR1 LNHDA and CDR2 SQIVND (reference sequence). Trimming pared 1 base from V and 6 bases from J, leaving 16 bases between. The CDR3 totals 16 residues. The entire variable domain, with the rest obtained from reference TRBV19 and TRBJ1-5, is as follows: DGGITQSPKYLFRKEGQNVTLSCEQNLNHDAMYWYRQDPGQGLRLIYYSQIVNDFQKGDIAEGYSVSREKKESFPLTVTSAQKNPTAFYLCASSIVLGGRSQPQHFGDGTRLSIL.

This chain joins TRBV5-4 and TRBJ2-1, with 15 bases matching TRBD2. J gave up 6 bases and V 4 bases, and 5 bases lay outside the gene matches. CDR3 length equals 16 residues. Looked up from germline, CDR1 is SGHNT and CDR2 is YYREEE (reference sequence). As DNA, the CDR3 is TGTGCCAGCAGCGCCTTGGGACTAGCGGGAGGCAATGAGCAGTTCTTC. This codes for CASSALGLAGGNEQFF.

The rearrangement uses TRBV5-1 and TRBJ1-6, with D possibly TRBD1 on 5 matching bases. The germline CDR1 and CDR2 sequences are SGHRS and YFSETQ. Trimming shortened V by 1 base and J by 9 bases, and 11 bases separated the two germline ends. This CDR3 spans 14 amino acids. CDR3 nucleotides: TGCGCCAGCAGCTTGCTCCAGGGCGGTTCACCCCTCCACTTT. It codes for CASSLLQGGSPLHF.

The genes are TRBV6-5 and TRBJ2-1; 7 bases match TRBD2. The J segment lost 4 bases and the V segment lost 0 bases, leaving 6 bases of the junction unmatched. The CDR3 loop spans 16 amino acids. Germline V lookup: CDR1 MNHEY, CDR2 SVGAGI. Written as DNA, the CDR3 is TGTGCCAGCAGTTACTCGAGTCTAGCGGCTTACAATGAGCAGTTCTTC. As protein: CASSYSSLAAYNEQFF.

The rearrangement links TRBV6-5 to TRBJ1-4, with 9 bases matching TRBD1. The ends lost 6 bases at V and 11 bases at J; junction bases unmatched: 10. The CDR3 covers 14 residues. Germline assignment: CDR1 MNHEY and CDR2 SVGAGI. CDR3 sequence reads: CASRSDRGGGKLFF. Here the CDR3 DNA reads TGTGCCAGCAGATCGGACAGGGGTGGTGGGAAACTGTTTTTT.

The chain employs TRBV5-1 and TRBJ1-2; possibly TRBD1 for D (5 bases). This CDR3 has 18 amino acids. Germline V gene data show CDR1 as SGHRS and CDR2 as YFSETQ. Trimming shortened V by 4 bases and J by 0 bases, and 22 bases separated the two germline ends. CDR3 residues: CASSLGASYEGANYGYTF. Here the CDR3 DNA reads TGCGCCAGCAGCCTGGGAGCGTCGTATGAAGGGGCTAACTATGGCTACACCTTC.